The TCR beta chain under discussion was sequenced for a study of cytotoxic CD8 clonotypes in ibrutinib-treated CLL. Study outcomes and limitations: Clonality went higher at ibrutinib response and then dropped back toward baseline at progression.

Clones were sequenced by immunoSEQ multiplex PCR, and TCRdb holds only the in-frame ones, with some missing. The repertoire holds 130,000 or so clones, with approximately 77% as singletons. The source of around 2 micrograms of genomic DNA for TCR beta libraries was cryopreserved PBMCs. Germline V gene sequence: CDR1 MDHEN, CDR2 SYDVKM. There are 15 residues in the CDR3. With 6 bases clipped from V and 2 bases from J, the junction kept 8 bases outside the gene matches. In the case of this clone: What it binds is not known.

The rearrangement uses TRBV28 and TRBJ2-7, with 9 bases that match TRBD2. The sample here was PBMCs, taken after 12 months of ibrutinib treatment. The receptor was derived from a human donor with chronic lymphocytic leukemia. CDR3 in DNA: TGTGCCAGCAGAGACGGGACTAGCTATCCCTACGAGCAGTACTTC. Amino acids: CASRDGTSYPYEQYF.